These T cell receptor beta chains were read from a single sample in a study of control samples from healthy donors and cancer patients. This table comes from immunoSEQ multiplex PCR, and its TCRdb copy is limited to in-frame clones, with some not included. The sample lists around 170,000 clones; 80% to 90% were seen once. Sample: blood. Every receptor here comes from a woman aged 25 to 45 in good health. The CDR3 runs from the conserved cysteine through the conserved F or W. Fields, in order: CDR3 DNA, CDR3 protein, clone size, D gene, J gene, V gene. A D gene is named only where the DNA matches it firmly. Clone size appears in some rows only: once, few, many, or a class for an expanded clone.

TGTGCCAGCAGCTCCGAACTCACTAGCGGGGAAGAGACCCAGTACTTC,CASSSELTSGEETQYF,NA,TRBD2,TRBJ2-5,TRBV5-4
TGTGCCAGCAGCTTATCAGGAAGAGGGTTCCAAGAGACCCAGTACTTC,CASSLSGRGFQETQYF,NA,NA,TRBJ2-5,TRBV7-6
TGCAGTGCTAGGGACCTTTACGAGCAGTACTTC,CSARDLYEQYF,NA,NA,TRBJ2-7,TRBV20-1
TGTGCCAGCAGCTTAGTGGGCGGGGGCAAGGAGACCCAGTACTTC,CASSLVGGGKETQYF,once,NA,TRBJ2-5,TRBV7-9
TGCGCCAGCAGTGAGGAGGGGGGGCCGTCGGAGACCCAGTACTTC,CASSEEGGPSETQYF,NA,NA,TRBJ2-5,TRBV10-2
TGTGCCAGCAGCCTCGGGACCTTCGGGGGCGGGGAGCTGTTTTTT,CASSLGTFGGGELFF,NA,NA,TRBJ2-2,TRBV3-1/TRBV3-2
TGTGCCAGCAGTTTACGTCACCGGAACACTGAAGCTTTCTTT,CASSLRHRNTEAFF,once,NA,TRBJ1-1,TRBV27
TGTGCCACCAGCACGAACCCACGCTCTGGGGCCAACGTCCTGACTTTC,CATSTNPRSGANVLTF,NA,NA,TRBJ2-6,TRBV15
TGCGCCAGCAGCTTGAACAGGGGCAATGAGCAGTTCTTC,CASSLNRGNEQFF,NA,TRBD1,TRBJ2-1,TRBV5-1
TGTGCCAGCAGCTTAAAGCGGGGACGCACAGATACGCAGTATTTT,CASSLKRGRTDTQYF,NA,TRBD2,TRBJ2-3,TRBV7-2
TGTGCCAGCACCCCAGGGGCTAGCGGGCGTGCGGATACGCAGTATTTT,CASTPGASGRADTQYF,NA,TRBD2,TRBJ2-3,TRBV9
TGTGCCAGCAGCCAAGGAGAGTGGGGGACTAGGATGGAGACCCAGTACTTC,CASSQGEWGTRMETQYF,NA,TRBD2,TRBJ2-5,TRBV3-1/TRBV3-2
TGCGCCAGCAGCCAAGATTCCTGGGGACGCCAAGTCGAGGGCTACACCTTC,CASSQDSWGRQVEGYTF,NA,NA,TRBJ1-2,TRBV4-1
TGCGCCAGCAGCCAGAGGGTTCCCGGGGAGCTGTTTTTT,CASSQRVPGELFF,NA,NA,TRBJ2-2,TRBV4-1
TGCGCCAGCAGCTCGGGGGACGGGTACTATGGCTACACCTTC,CASSSGDGYYGYTF,NA,NA,TRBJ1-2,TRBV5-1
TGCGCCAGCAGCCAGGGACACTACAATGAGCAGTTCTTC,CASSQGHYNEQFF,NA,NA,TRBJ2-1,TRBV5-1
TGTGCCAGCAGCCTGGGAAATAATGAAAAACTGTTTTTT,CASSLGNNEKLFF,once,NA,TRBJ1-4,TRBV11-2
TGTGCCAGTAGTACGCAGGCGATGTTCAACACCGGGGAGCTGTTTTTT,CASSTQAMFNTGELFF,NA,NA,TRBJ2-2,TRBV19
TGTGCCATCAGCAGTACGCGGGAGACCCAGTACTTC,CAISSTRETQYF,NA,NA,TRBJ2-5,TRBV10-3
TGTGCCAGCTCAGACTTGCCCCGACAGGGTCCTGGTAATCTCCAGCATTTT,CASSDLPRQGPGNLQHF,NA,TRBD1,TRBJ1-5,TRBV18
TGTGCCAGCAGCTGGACTAGCAGGGAAACCGGGGAGCTGTTTTTT,CASSWTSRETGELFF,once,TRBD2,TRBJ2-2,TRBV27
TGCGCCAGCAGCCAGCCAAAAGGGACTAGAAACACCGGGGAGCTGTTTTTT,CASSQPKGTRNTGELFF,NA,TRBD2,TRBJ2-2,TRBV4-1
TGTGCCAGCAGGGAGCAGGGACGGGGCACTGAAGCTTTCTTT,CASREQGRGTEAFF,NA,NA,TRBJ1-1,TRBV3-1/TRBV3-2
TGTGCCACTTCGACAGTCACTGAAGCTTTCTTT,CATSTVTEAFF,NA,NA,TRBJ1-1,TRBV28
TGTGCCAGCAGTCCCCGGCCGAACTATGGCTACACCTTC,CASSPRPNYGYTF,NA,NA,TRBJ1-2,TRBV12-3/TRBV12-4
TGTGCCAGCAGCTTAGGCCCGGCGGACACCGGGGAGCTGTTTTTT,CASSLGPADTGELFF,NA,NA,TRBJ2-2,TRBV7-9